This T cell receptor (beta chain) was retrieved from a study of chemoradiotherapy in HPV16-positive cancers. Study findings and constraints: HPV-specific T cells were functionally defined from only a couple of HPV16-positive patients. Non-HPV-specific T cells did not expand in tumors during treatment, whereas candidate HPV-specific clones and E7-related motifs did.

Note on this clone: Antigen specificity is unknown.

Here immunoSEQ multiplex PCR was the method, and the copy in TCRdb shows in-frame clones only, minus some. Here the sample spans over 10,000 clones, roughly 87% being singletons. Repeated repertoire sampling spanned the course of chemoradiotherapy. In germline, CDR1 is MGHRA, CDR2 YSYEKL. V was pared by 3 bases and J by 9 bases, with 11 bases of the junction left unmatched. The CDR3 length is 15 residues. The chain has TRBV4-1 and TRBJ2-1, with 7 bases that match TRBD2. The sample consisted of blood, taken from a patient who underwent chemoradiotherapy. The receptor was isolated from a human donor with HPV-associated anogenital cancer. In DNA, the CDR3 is TGCGCCAGCAGCCAGGGTCTTGGGGGGGTTCCTGAGCAGTTCTTC. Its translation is CASSQGLGGVPEQFF.